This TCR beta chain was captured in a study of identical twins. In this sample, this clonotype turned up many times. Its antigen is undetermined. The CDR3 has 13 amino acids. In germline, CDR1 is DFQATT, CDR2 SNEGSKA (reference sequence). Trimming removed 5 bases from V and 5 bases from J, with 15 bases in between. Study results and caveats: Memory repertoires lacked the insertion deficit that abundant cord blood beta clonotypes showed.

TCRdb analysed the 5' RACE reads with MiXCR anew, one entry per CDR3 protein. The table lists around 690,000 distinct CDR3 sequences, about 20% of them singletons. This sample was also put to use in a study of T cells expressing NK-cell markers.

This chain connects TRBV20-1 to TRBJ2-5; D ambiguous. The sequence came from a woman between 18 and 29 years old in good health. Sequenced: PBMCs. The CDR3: CSAGSSRAETQYF. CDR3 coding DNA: TGCAGTGCTGGATCTTCAAGGGCGGAGACCCAGTACTTC.